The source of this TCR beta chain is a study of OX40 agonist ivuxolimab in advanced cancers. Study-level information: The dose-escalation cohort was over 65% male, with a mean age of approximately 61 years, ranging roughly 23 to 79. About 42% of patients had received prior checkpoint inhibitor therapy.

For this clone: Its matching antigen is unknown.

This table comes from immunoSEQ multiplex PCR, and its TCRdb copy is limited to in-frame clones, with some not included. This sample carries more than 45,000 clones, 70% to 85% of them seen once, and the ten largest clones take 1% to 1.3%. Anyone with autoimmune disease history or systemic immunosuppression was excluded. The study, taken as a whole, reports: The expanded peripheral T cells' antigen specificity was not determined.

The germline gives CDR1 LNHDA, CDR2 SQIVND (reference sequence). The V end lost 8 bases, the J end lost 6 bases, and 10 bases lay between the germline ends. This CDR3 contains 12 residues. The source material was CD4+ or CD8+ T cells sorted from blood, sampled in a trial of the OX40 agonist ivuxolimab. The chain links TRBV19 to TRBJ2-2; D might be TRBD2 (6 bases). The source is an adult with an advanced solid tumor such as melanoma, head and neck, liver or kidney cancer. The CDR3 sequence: CASSPGAGELFF. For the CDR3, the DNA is TGTGCCAGTTCTCCGGGGGCCGGGGAGCTGTTTTTT.